One sample yielded the 6 T cell receptor beta chains listed below, sequenced in a study of CXCR3-negative and CXCR3-positive naive CD8 T cells. UMI-labeled 5' RACE TRB cDNA libraries were prepared from the cells. One entry per CDR3 protein, without DNA, is what TCRdb gives after re-calling the 5' RACE reads. The sample shows 30,000 to 40,000 distinct CDR3 sequences, and around 13% sits with its ten largest clones. Sequenced input: memory CD8+ T cells from blood. These receptors all stem from a human donor in good health. Some clones in this sample may be carry-over from other donors' samples.

The J gene is TRBJ1-5, the V gene TRBV5-5. CDR3 length: 15 amino acids. CDR1 SGHKS and CDR2 YYEKEE come from the germline V gene (reference sequence). The CDR3 reads CASTIDVFSNQPQHF.

The chain joins TRBV5-6 to TRBJ2-2; TCRdb calls TRBD1, which cannot be checked without DNA. The CDR3 length is 14 residues. Germline values: CDR1 SGHDT, CDR2 YYEEEE. Here the CDR3 reads CAGLDRGGTGELFF.

This clonotype is identified as medium-sized from frequency. The rearrangement uses TRBV3-1 and TRBJ2-1; with no DNA, the TCRdb D assignment of TRBD1 cannot be verified. Germline V gives CDR1 LGHDT, CDR2 YNNKEL (reference sequence). The CDR3 runs 18 residues. This chain's CDR3 is CASSQEEFERTGPGEQFF.

The chain joins TRBV20-1 to TRBJ2-1; TCRdb lists TRBD1, though no DNA is available to test this call. Looked up from germline, CDR1 is DFQATT and CDR2 is SNEGSKA (reference sequence). The CDR3 runs to 15 residues. The chain's CDR3 is CSAPGALSSYNEQFF.

This sequence joins TRBV7-6 and TRBJ2-1. This CDR3 is 14 amino acids long. Per the germline V gene, CDR1 is SGHVS and CDR2 is FNYEAQ. The CDR3 sequence is CASSLMQSYNEQFF.

The V gene is TRBV14, the J gene TRBJ2-1; TCRdb reports TRBD2, a call that lacks DNA to check it against. This CDR3 region has 13 residues. Looked up from germline, CDR1 is SGHDN and CDR2 is FVKESK. CDR3 residues: CASSRGPASEQFF.